The source of this TCR beta chain is a study of blood T cell repertoires in COVID-19. Across the study: Specimens from acute and convalescent COVID-19 originated in the United States, Italy and Spain. In each case, the material was cDNA or gDNA derived from T cells, B-cell-depleted T cells, or PBMCs.

Assay: immunoSEQ multiplex PCR; the TCRdb copy retains only in-frame clones and omits some. In the table there are about 100,000 clones, roughly 88% of which are singletons. Germline-derived CDR1 and CDR2 are SNHLY and FYNNEI. The CDR3 is made up of 16 amino acids. Trimming shortened V by 4 bases and J by 6 bases, and 18 bases separated the two germline ends. The genes are TRBV2 and TRBJ2-2, with D maybe TRBD1 (5 bases). This clonotype was obtained from a man aged 45 to 65 with active or convalescent COVID-19. Sequenced material: peripheral blood. This CDR3 reads CASSVVPGRMAGELFF. CDR3 coding DNA: TGTGCCAGCAGTGTAGTCCCAGGGCGTATGGCCGGGGAGCTGTTTTTT.